These 18 T cell receptor beta chains were sequenced from one sample in a study of blood T cell repertoires in COVID-19. The data were produced by immunoSEQ multiplex PCR, yet TCRdb's version contains in-frame clones alone and is incomplete. The table includes under 200,000 clones, approximately 86% detected once. Sample: PBMCs or T cells enriched from blood (not recorded which). These receptors were collected from a woman in her fifties or sixties with acute COVID-19.

The J gene is TRBJ2-1, the V gene TRBV7-2; 10 positions agree with TRBD2. This CDR3 region has 14 residues. The V gene's germline CDR1 is SGHTA and CDR2 FQGNSA. V dropped 1 base and J dropped 10; count of bases not matched to a gene: 4. The CDR3 spells CASSLDSSGREQFF. The CDR3 DNA reads as TGTGCCAGCAGCTTAGATTCTAGCGGGAGAGAGCAGTTCTTC.

This rearrangement joins TRBV30 to TRBJ2-7, with D maybe TRBD1 (7 bases). Trimming pared 0 bases from V and 5 bases from J, leaving 11 bases between. CDR3 length: 13 residues. The germline gives CDR1 GTSNPN, CDR2 SVGIG (reference sequence). In DNA form, the CDR3 reads TGTGCCTGGAGTGTCGGAGGGGGCGACGAGCAGTACGTC. Protein sequence: CAWSVGGGDEQYV.

This rearrangement joins TRBV7-2 to TRBJ2-7; D is unclear. Germline V lookup: CDR1 SGHTA, CDR2 FQGNSA. V lost 3 bases to trimming and J lost 0 bases, with 6 bases between them. CDR3 length: 13 amino acids. In DNA form, the CDR3 reads TGTGCCAGCAGCTTGAAGAGCTCCTACGAGCAGTACGTC. Protein: CASSLKSSYEQYV.

This clone was found once. V usage is TRBV4-1 and J usage is TRBJ1-3, with D perhaps TRBD1 (6 bases). Germline assignment: CDR1 MGHRA and CDR2 YSYEKL. The CDR3 extends over 16 amino acids. The V and J ends lost 0 bases and 0 bases respectively, with 9 bases between them. The CDR3 reads CASSQEDRSSGNTIYF. CDR3 bases: TGCGCCAGCAGCCAAGAAGACAGGTCCTCTGGAAACACCATATATTTT.

The gene calls are TRBV3-1 (or the pseudogene TRBV3-2) and TRBJ1-3, with no clear D. In germline, CDR1 is LGHDT, CDR2 YNNKEL (reference sequence). The CDR3 is 16 residues long. V lost 6 bases and J 0 bases, leaving 15 bases between the germline ends. In DNA form, the CDR3 reads TGTGCCAGCAGTGTCGGCGACTTCTACTCTGGAAACACCATATATTTT. Translated, it gives CASSVGDFYSGNTIYF.

The rearrangement links TRBV7-2 to TRBJ2-7; the match to TRBD2 covers 8 bases. This CDR3 is built from 15 residues. V lost 3 bases, J lost 1 base, and 5 bases stayed unmatched. CDR1 SGHTA and CDR2 FQGNSA come from the germline V gene. The CDR3 DNA sequence: TGTGCCAGCAGCTTCCAAGGACTAGCATCCTACGAGCAGTACTTC. It yields the protein CASSFQGLASYEQYF.

The CDR3 spells CASSLSAGGSSGANVLTF. The CDR3 DNA is TGTGCCAGCAGTTTATCGGCAGGGGGCAGCTCTGGGGCCAACGTCCTGACTTTC. This sequence joins TRBV28 and TRBJ2-6; 8 positions agree with TRBD1. This CDR3 has 18 amino acids. The germline gives CDR1 MDHEN, CDR2 SYDVKM. The junction had 5 bases not matched to a gene; V was cut back by 1 base and J by 0 bases.

The chain employs TRBV30 and TRBJ1-2; D unclear. The germline V gene encodes CDR1 GTSNPN and CDR2 SVGIG (reference sequence). The CDR3 has 15 amino acids. With 4 bases removed from V and 0 bases from J, the gap between germline ends came to 15 bases. CDR3 region: CAWKRRGLTNYGYTF. In nucleotides, the CDR3 is TGTGCCTGGAAACGAAGAGGGTTAACTAACTATGGCTACACCTTC.

This chain uses TRBV19 with TRBJ1-2, with 12 bases lining up with TRBD1. From germline, CDR1 is LNHDA and CDR2 SQIVND (reference sequence). The CDR3 runs to 18 residues. V shed 6 bases and J 6 bases; nucleotides not matched to a gene: 17. CDR3 loop: CASRTSPSAGTGGHGYTF. CDR3 nucleotide sequence: TGTGCCAGTAGGACATCACCTTCTGCCGGGACAGGGGGCCATGGCTACACCTTC. The variable domain in full, with the rest retrieved from reference TRBV19 and TRBJ1-2, is DGGITQSPKYLFRKEGQNVTLSCEQNLNHDAMYWYRQDPGQGLRLIYYSQIVNDFQKGDIAEGYSVSREKKESFPLTVTSAQKNPTAFYLCASRTSPSAGTGGHGYTFGSGTRLTVV.

The chain is built from TRBV5-1 and TRBJ1-2, with a weak D call TRBD1 (5 bases). The V end was cut by 4 bases, the J end by 6 bases, with 19 bases between. The CDR3 contains 15 residues. From germline, CDR1 is SGHRS and CDR2 YFSETQ. CDR3 nucleotides: TGCGCCAGCAGCGGGCCAGGCGAATGGGGGGATGGCTACACCTTC. Translation gives CASSGPGEWGDGYTF.

This chain uses TRBV18 with TRBJ1-1; D remains unclear. The CDR3 totals 14 residues. V shed 0 bases and J shed 2 bases, with 7 bases lying between them. Looked up from germline, CDR1 is KGHSH and CDR2 is LQKENI. The CDR3 DNA reads TGTGCCAGCTCACCACCGTCGGTCAACACTGAAGCTTTCTTT. This encodes CASSPPSVNTEAFF.

The chain couples TRBV3-1 (or the pseudogene TRBV3-2) to TRBJ1-2; D remains ambiguous. The V gene lost 1 base and the J gene lost 8 bases, with 11 bases spanning the gap. Germline assignment: CDR1 LGHDT and CDR2 YNNKEL (reference sequence). CDR3 length: 13 amino acids. CDR3 in DNA: TGTGCCAGCAGCCAAGGGGCCGATTTGGGCTACACCTTC. This gives the protein CASSQGADLGYTF.

The chain joins TRBV4-1 to TRBJ2-3; D gene uncertain. The CDR3 is 13 residues long. V was clipped by 2 bases and J by 1 base, with 4 bases between them. Germline values: CDR1 MGHRA, CDR2 YSYEKL. The chain's CDR3 is CASSQRGTDTQYF. Written as DNA, the CDR3 is TGCGCCAGCAGCCAACGTGGCACAGATACGCAGTATTTT.

The J gene is TRBJ2-1, the V gene TRBV18; perhaps TRBD1 as D (8 bases). Germline values: CDR1 KGHSH, CDR2 LQKENI. The V and J ends lost 8 bases and 8 bases respectively, with 13 bases between them. CDR3 size: 12 residues. The CDR3 nucleotides read TGTGCCAGCCAACAGGGGGGGGATGAGCAGTTCTTC. It specifies CASQQGGDEQFF.

The chain recombines TRBV7-8 with TRBJ1-2, with D possibly matching TRBD1 (5 bases). The germline V gene has CDR1 SGHVS and CDR2 FQNEAQ. With 5 bases removed from V and 8 bases from J, the gap between germline ends came to 12 bases. The CDR3 is made up of 12 amino acids. In DNA, the CDR3 is TGTGCCAGCAGCCCATCGGGGGGAGGCTACACCTTC. Protein: CASSPSGGGYTF.

CDR3 nucleotides: TGCGCCAGCAGCCAGGCTCAGACTAGCGGGGGGGAGCCTGAGCAGTTCTTC. It is translated as CASSQAQTSGGEPEQFF. The J gene is TRBJ2-1, the V gene TRBV4-1; TRBD2 matches at 14 bases. V lost 3 bases and J lost 9; bases outside the gene matches: 10. The germline gives CDR1 MGHRA, CDR2 YSYEKL. The CDR3 runs 17 residues.

The chain couples TRBV19 to TRBJ1-3; D may be TRBD1 (5 bases). With 9 bases removed from V and 0 bases from J, the gap between germline ends came to 21 bases. Germline CDR1 LNHDA, CDR2 SQIVND (reference sequence). This CDR3 has 17 residues. For the CDR3, the DNA is TGTGCCAGCAAGGAGGTCGGCGGGACCTACTCTGGAAACACCATATATTTT. It translates to CASKEVGGTYSGNTIYF. Full variable domain (outside the CDR3, taken from reference TRBV19 and TRBJ1-3): DGGITQSPKYLFRKEGQNVTLSCEQNLNHDAMYWYRQDPGQGLRLIYYSQIVNDFQKGDIAEGYSVSREKKESFPLTVTSAQKNPTAFYLCASKEVGGTYSGNTIYFGEGSWLTVV.

V gene TRBV30 combines with J gene TRBJ2-5; TRBD2 matches 8 bases. The CDR3 extends over 14 amino acids. V lost 0 bases, J lost 4 bases, and 4 bases stayed unmatched. The germline gives CDR1 GTSNPN, CDR2 SVGIG (reference sequence). DNA of the CDR3: TGTGCCTGGAGTGTTTGGACTAGCCGAGAGACCCAGTACTTC. Amino acids: CAWSVWTSRETQYF. Supplemented by reference TRBV30 and TRBJ2-5, the full variable domain reads SQTIHQWPATLVQPVGSPLSLECTVEGTSNPNLYWYRQAAGRGLQLLFYSVGIGQISSEVPQNLSASRPQDRQFILSSKKLLLSDSGFYLCAWSVWTSRETQYFGPGTRLLVL.